This is a list of T cell receptor beta chains from one sample in a study of cytomegalovirus exposure and HLA in healthy donors. TCRdb's table, derived via immunoSEQ multiplex PCR, lists solely in-frame clones and lacks some. The sample lists about 140,000 clones; about 70% were seen once. Sequencing was carried out using PBMCs. The source of these receptors is a male donor in good health and CMV-seronegative. The CDR3 runs from the conserved cysteine through the conserved F or W. D genes are given only for firm matches. Not all rows give a size; the values are once, few, many and, for expanded clones, a class.

d_gene	abundance	j_gene	v_gene	CDR3nt	CDR3aa
.	.	TRBJ1-3	TRBV27	TGTGCCAGCAGGTCCGCGGGGGGTGGAAACACCATATATTTT	CASRSAGGGNTIYF
TRBD1	.	TRBJ2-7	TRBV5-6	TGTGCCAGCAGCTCCATCCGGGACAGGGGAGGTGAGGAGCAGTACTTC	CASSSIRDRGGEEQYF
.	.	TRBJ2-2	TRBV2	TGTGCCAGCAAGAGGACAGAGGGGAACACCGGGGAGCTGTTTTTT	CASKRTEGNTGELFF
.	.	TRBJ2-1	TRBV9	TGTGCCAGCAGCGCAGGAAGAGGGACTCCGATCAATGAGCAGTTCTTC	CASSAGRGTPINEQFF
TRBD1	.	TRBJ2-7	TRBV2	TGTGCCAGCAGGAGACAGGGGGAGGACTACGAGCAGTACTTC	CASRRQGEDYEQYF
TRBD1	.	TRBJ1-4	TRBV9	TGTGCCAGCAGCCCAAGGACAGGGGAACCTGAAAAACTGTTTTTT	CASSPRTGEPEKLFF
.	.	TRBJ1-5	TRBV6-1	TGTGCCAGCAGTGAGACATCTCAGCATTTT	CASSETSQHF
.	.	TRBJ2-2	TRBV7-3	TGTGCCAGTTCCTCCAGGCAGAACACCGGGGAGCTGTTTTTT	CASSSRQNTGELFF
.	few	TRBJ2-1	TRBV2	TGTGCCAGCAGGTCCCTCAATGAGCAGTTCTTC	CASRSLNEQFF
.	once	TRBJ1-1	TRBV7-9	TGTGCCAGCAGCCCGGGACATTTGAACACTGAAGCTTTCTTT	CASSPGHLNTEAFF
TRBD1	once	TRBJ2-2	TRBV7-9	TGTGCCAGCAGCTCGGACAGGGAAACCGGGGAGCTGTTTTTT	CASSSDRETGELFF
.	.	TRBJ2-7	TRBV5-5	TGTGCCAGCAGCTTCCAGAACAACTACGAGCAGTACTTC	CASSFQNNYEQYF
TRBD2	.	TRBJ2-3	TRBV19	TGTGCCAGTAGTATAGTAGCGGGAGAGGGCACAGATACGCAGTATTTT	CASSIVAGEGTDTQYF
.	few	TRBJ2-7	TRBV25-1	TGTGCCAGCAGTAACCAGGAGGCAGGCTACGAGCAGTACTTC	CASSNQEAGYEQYF
.	.	TRBJ1-5	TRBV7-8	TGTGCCAGCAGCCCCCGGACAGCGGTCGATAGCAATCAGCCCCAGCATTTT	CASSPRTAVDSNQPQHF
TRBD1	.	TRBJ2-3	TRBV5-6	TGTGCCAGCAGCTTGGGGGGGACAGGACTCCCAGATACGCAGTATTTT	CASSLGGTGLPDTQYF
.	.	TRBJ2-3	TRBV7-2	TGTGCCAGCAGCCCGAATTTCCAACCTGAATTCGGAGATACGCAGTATTTT	CASSPNFQPEFGDTQYF
TRBD1	.	TRBJ2-4	TRBV18	TGTGCCAGCTCACCCAGGGACAGGGCCAAAAACATTCAGTACTTC	CASSPRDRAKNIQYF
TRBD2	.	TRBJ2-1	TRBV7-2	TGTGCCAGCAGCGCCCAGCCGTCGGGACTAGTCCCCAATGAGCAGTTCTTC	CASSAQPSGLVPNEQFF
.	.	TRBJ2-3	TRBV7-3	TGTGCCAGCAGCCTCGACAGGAACACAGATACGCAGTATTTT	CASSLDRNTDTQYF
.	.	TRBJ1-1	TRBV18	TGTGCCAGCTCACCTCTCGTGGGAGCTGAAGCTTTCTTT	CASSPLVGAEAFF
.	.	TRBJ2-3	TRBV29-1	TGCAGCGTTGACAAGGGGACAGATACGCAGTATTTT	CSVDKGTDTQYF
.	.	TRBJ1-6	TRBV5-5	TGTGCCAGCAGCTTGGCCCCAGGGGCGGGCTCCTATAATTCACCCCTCCACTTT	CASSLAPGAGSYNSPLHF
TRBD1	.	TRBJ2-1	TRBV28	TGTGCCAGCAGTGTTCCGGGACAGGGAAACAATGAGCAGTTCTTC	CASSVPGQGNNEQFF
TRBD1	.	TRBJ1-4	TRBV6-1	TGTGCCAGCAGTGAGGAAGGGACAGGGAGGAAAAAACTGTTTTTT	CASSEEGTGRKKLFF
.	.	TRBJ2-5	TRBV10-3	TGTGCCATCAGTGAGCCTCAGGACCAAGAGACCCAGTACTTC	CAISEPQDQETQYF
TRBD2	.	TRBJ2-5	TRBV7-2	TGTGCCAGCAGTCAGGCGCGACTAGCCGGGGAGACCCAGTACTTC	CASSQARLAGETQYF
TRBD2	.	TRBJ2-1	TRBV4-1	TGCGCCAGCAGCCAGCTTCCGGGACTAGTCGGTGATGAGCAGTTCTTC	CASSQLPGLVGDEQFF
TRBD1	.	TRBJ2-7	TRBV5-1	TGCGCCAGCAGCTTGGGGGGGACAGGGGCCTACGAGCAGTACTTC	CASSLGGTGAYEQYF
.	.	TRBJ1-5	TRBV28	TGTGCCAGCAGTTTGCGGCAGCACAATCAGCCCCAGCATTTT	CASSLRQHNQPQHF
TRBD2	.	TRBJ2-1	TRBV19	TGTGCCAGTATGCGGCTAGCGGGAGGGTACAATGAGCAGTTCTTC	CASMRLAGGYNEQFF
TRBD2	once	TRBJ2-5	TRBV7-3	TGTGCCAGCAGCAAGGGAGGGACTACCAACCAAGAGGCCCAGTACTTC	CASSKGGTTNQEAQYF
TRBD2	.	TRBJ2-4	TRBV25-1	TGTGCCAGCAGTGACGGGACTAGCGGAGGGGACATTCAGTACTTC	CASSDGTSGGDIQYF
.	.	TRBJ2-3	TRBV19	TGTGCCAGTAGTATTTACAGCAACACAGATACGCAGTATTTT	CASSIYSNTDTQYF
.	.	TRBJ2-5	TRBV30	TGTGCCTGGAGTCTAGGACTCGAGTTAGAGACCCAGTACTTC	CAWSLGLELETQYF
TRBD1	.	TRBJ1-2	TRBV19	TGTGCCAGTAGTATCCTCCTCACCGGGACAGGGGACGGCTACACCTTC	CASSILLTGTGDGYTF
.	.	TRBJ1-5	TRBV28	TGTGCCAGCACCACGGTATACAATCAGCCCCAGCATTTT	CASTTVYNQPQHF
.	.	TRBJ1-2	TRBV7-9	TGTGCCAGCAGCTTAGCAGCAGGGACTCAGGATGGCTACACCTTC	CASSLAAGTQDGYTF
TRBD2	.	TRBJ2-1	TRBV18	TGTGCCAGCTCAGTTTACACTAGCGGGAGAAATGAGCAGTTCTTC	CASSVYTSGRNEQFF
.	once	TRBJ2-2	TRBV7-9	TGTGCCAGCAGCGCAGGGGCTTTGAACACCGGGGAGCTGTTTTTT	CASSAGALNTGELFF
TRBD1	.	TRBJ1-1	TRBV6-1	TGTGCCAGCAGTGAAAACGTCCCAGGGGGCACTGAAGCTTTCTTT	CASSENVPGGTEAFF
TRBD2	.	TRBJ2-3	TRBV9	TGTGCCAGCAGCGTAGGGACTAGCGGGGGGGCCGAAGATACGCAGTATTTT	CASSVGTSGGAEDTQYF
.	.	TRBJ1-4	TRBV28	TGTGCCAGCAGTTTTGCAGGGTATGCGGATGAAAAACTGTTTTTT	CASSFAGYADEKLFF
TRBD1	.	TRBJ1-2	TRBV29-1	TGCAGCGTCGGAGGGGGCGTGAGAAATGGCTACACCTTC	CSVGGGVRNGYTF
.	.	TRBJ2-3	TRBV7-3	TGTGCCAGCAGCTTGAGGCCAGGGGGCACAGATACGCAGTATTTT	CASSLRPGGTDTQYF
.	.	TRBJ2-7	TRBV5-1	TGCGCCAGCAGCTTGGCCTTTAGGAGCACCTCCTACGAGCAGTACTTC	CASSLAFRSTSYEQYF
TRBD2	.	TRBJ2-1	TRBV29-1	TGCAGCGTGGGCGGGAGCTCTAACAATGAGCAGTTCTTC	CSVGGSSNNEQFF
.	.	TRBJ1-5	TRBV6-1	TGTGCCAGCAGTGAAGTCAGGGTTCAGCCCCAGCATTTT	CASSEVRVQPQHF
.	.	TRBJ2-3	TRBV4-3	TGCGCCAGCAGCCTTATTCTTCGGGACTCCTACAGCACAGATACGCAGTATTTT	CASSLILRDSYSTDTQYF
.	.	TRBJ1-1	TRBV5-1	TGCGCCAGCAGCTTGGGTTTCAACAGGGAACTGAACACTGAAGCTTTCTTT	CASSLGFNRELNTEAFF